This TCR beta chain derives from a study of T cells in Graves' hyperthyroidism and ophthalmopathy. The study left out patients who had uncontrolled infection, other autoimmune disease, pregnancy or lactation. Diagnoses were established using clinical symptoms, serum thyroxine and TRAb, thyroid ultrasound and orbital computed tomography. Isolation of PBMCs was performed on approximately 10 ml fresh peripheral blood. Amplification of TCR beta CDR3 regions used RNA as the template. The TCR CDR3 first-round RT-PCR relied on the HTBI primer set. TCRdb reanalysed the multiplex PCR reads using MiXCR and keeps one entry per CDR3 protein. Of about 500,000 distinct CDR3 sequences detected, about 16% appear once; the ten largest clones hold less than 30%. This clonotype has only a few counts. Germline CDR1 SGDLS, CDR2 YYNGEE. V lost 4 bases to trimming and J lost 3 bases, with 8 bases between them. The CDR3 has 13 amino acids.

This sequence joins TRBV9 and TRBJ2-1; D is uncertain. The clonotype comes from a woman aged 30 to 39 with Graves' ophthalmopathy. Sequencing was performed on blood. The CDR3 loop reads CASSPHGYNEQFF. DNA of the CDR3: TGTGCCAGCAGCCCCCACGGCTACAATGAGCAGTTCTTC.